The next 20 T cell receptor beta chains were all read from a single sample in a study of TIL therapy for anti-PD-1-resistant metastatic lung cancer. Time point meaning: pre-treatment sample, taken before nivolumab and TIL therapy. This was the immunoSEQ v3 assay. The assay was immunoSEQ multiplex PCR, and TCRdb's table has in-frame clones only and misses some. The sample carries about 32,000 clones, 74% recorded once. The sequences come from blood, collected at baseline. The receptors derive from a woman aged 25 to 80 with non-small cell lung cancer.

The rearrangement uses TRBV30 and TRBJ1-6; D may be TRBD1 (6 bases). The germline V and J ends were trimmed by 4 bases and 10 bases, with 14 bases remaining between them. This CDR3 has 13 residues. The germline V gene has CDR1 GTSNPN and CDR2 SVGIG (reference sequence). The CDR3 nucleotides are TGTGCCTGGAATGCGCAGGGGCGGTCACCCCTCCACTTT. Translation: CAWNAQGRSPLHF.

This chain uses TRBV29-1 with TRBJ2-7; D perhaps matches TRBD2 (7 bases). Trimming left V 3 bases short and J 4 bases short, with 10 bases between. Germline-derived CDR1 and CDR2 are SQVTM and ANQGSEA. This CDR3 is 12 amino acids long. The CDR3: CSVDKGGYEQYF. Here the CDR3 DNA reads TGCAGCGTTGATAAGGGGGGGTACGAGCAGTACTTC.

This sequence joins TRBV5-1 and TRBJ2-1; possible D gene TRBD2, 5 bases. The CDR3 extends over 14 amino acids. The germline V and J ends were trimmed by 3 bases and 8 bases, with 15 bases remaining between them. Germline V lookup: CDR1 SGHRS, CDR2 YFSETQ. The CDR3 region is CASSWRRTGDEQFF. Here the CDR3 DNA reads TGCGCCAGCAGCTGGAGGAGGACGGGCGATGAGCAGTTCTTC.

The V gene is TRBV7-2, the J gene TRBJ2-4; D is unresolved. CDR3 length: 12 residues. V shed 1 base and J shed 9 bases, with 7 bases lying between them. Germline values: CDR1 SGHTA, CDR2 FQGNSA. CDR3 nucleotide sequence: TGTGCCAGCAGCTTAGGTCGGGTCATTCAGTACTTC. It codes for CASSLGRVIQYF.

This clone was counted a few times. The V gene is TRBV7-2, the J gene TRBJ2-2; TRBD2 aligns across 12 bases. V shed 6 bases, J shed 4 bases, and the junction held 9 bases outside the gene matches. Germline loops: CDR1 SGHTA, CDR2 FQGNSA. The CDR3 consists of 17 residues. CDR3 bases: TGTGCCAGCAGGGATGGACTAGCGGGATACAGCACCGGGGAGCTGTTTTTT. Translated, it gives CASRDGLAGYSTGELFF.

This clone has more than one count but fewer than ten. The chain recombines TRBV11-2 with TRBJ2-7; D might be TRBD1 (6 bases). Looked up from germline, CDR1 is SGHAT and CDR2 is FQNNGV. Trimming stripped 1 base from V and 2 bases from J, with 9 bases between. The CDR3 runs 14 residues. The CDR3 DNA is TGTGCCAGCAGCTTAGCCGCAGGGGCCTACGAGCAGTACTTC. This encodes CASSLAAGAYEQYF.

The chain uses TRBV27 and TRBJ2-7; the D gene is possibly TRBD1 (6 bases). The CDR3 runs to 13 residues. Trimming took 5 bases from V and 6 from J, leaving 14 bases between them. In germline, CDR1 is MNHEY, CDR2 SMNVEV (reference sequence). The CDR3 reads CASSIGQFSEQYF. Here the CDR3 DNA reads TGTGCCAGCAGTATTGGACAGTTTTCCGAGCAGTACTTC.

The chain carries TRBV6-1 and TRBJ1-5; 7 nucleotides agree with TRBD1. The length of the CDR3 is 17 residues. Germline CDR1 MNHNS, CDR2 SASEGT. J gave up 0 bases and V 2 bases, and 7 bases lay outside the gene matches. The CDR3: CASSELTGAFSNQPQHF. For the CDR3, the DNA is TGTGCCAGCAGTGAACTCACAGGGGCGTTTAGCAATCAGCCCCAGCATTTT.

DNA of the CDR3: TGTGCCAGAACCCCTGATTCCCGAACTGCGGGAGGGCCGACCTACGAGCAGTACTTC. Its translation: CARTPDSRTAGGPTYEQYF. This chain links TRBV5-3 with TRBJ2-7, with 9 bases aligning to TRBD2. TRBV5-3 is placed among ORFs of uncertain function. The V segment lost 6 bases and the J segment 2 bases; nucleotides outside the gene matches: 21. The CDR3 is 19 amino acids.

This chain uses TRBV19 with TRBJ1-1; D is unresolved. CDR1 is LNHDA and CDR2 is SQIVND in the germline V gene (reference sequence). V shed 5 bases and J shed 4 bases, with 11 bases lying between them. The CDR3 is made up of 13 amino acids. The CDR3: CASSFGDSTEAFF. As DNA, the CDR3 is TGTGCCAGTAGTTTCGGGGATAGCACTGAAGCTTTCTTT.

The chain combines TRBV6-4 with TRBJ2-3, with 11 bases identical to TRBD2. After removal of 0 bases from V and 4 bases from J, the junction contained 3 bases not matched to a gene. This CDR3 spans 16 amino acids. The germline V gene has CDR1 MRHNA and CDR2 SNTAGT. The CDR3 protein is CASSDSSLAGADTQYF. DNA for the CDR3: TGTGCCAGCAGTGACTCATCACTAGCGGGAGCAGATACGCAGTATTTT.

The CDR3 DNA reads as TGTGCTAGTGGACCAGGACAGGGAGGAGACATTCAGTACTTC. It yields the protein CASGPGQGGDIQYF. The chain couples TRBV12-5 to TRBJ2-4; the match to TRBD1 covers 8 bases. The V and J ends lost 6 bases and 8 bases, in that order; junction bases with no gene match: 9. Germline lookup yields CDR1 LGHNT and CDR2 FRNRAP. The CDR3 spans 14 residues.

The chain recombines TRBV27 with TRBJ2-6; 9 bases are a match to TRBD1. Germline assignment: CDR1 MNHEY and CDR2 SMNVEV (reference sequence). V was clipped by 5 bases and J by 10 bases; unmatched bases: 9. The CDR3 length is 15 residues. CDR3 sequence reads: CASSIRDRERNVLTF. In DNA form, the CDR3 reads TGTGCCAGCAGTATCCGGGACAGGGAAAGGAACGTCCTGACTTTC.

This chain connects TRBV7-9 to TRBJ2-6; D is undetermined. V lost 1 base and J lost 2, with 6 bases in between. Germline CDR1 reads SEHNR; CDR2 reads FQNEAQ (reference sequence). The CDR3 totals 15 residues. The CDR3 protein is CASSLDGAGANVLTF. The DNA for the CDR3 is TGTGCCAGCAGCTTAGACGGTGCTGGGGCCAACGTCCTGACTTTC. The whole variable domain, remainder taken from reference TRBV7-9 and TRBJ2-6, is DTGVSQNPRHKITKRGQNVTFRCDPISEHNRLYWYRQTLGQGPEFLTYFQNEAQLEKSRLLSDRFSAERPKGSFSTLEIQRTEQGDSAMYLCASSLDGAGANVLTFGAGSRLTVL.

V is TRBV5-1 and J is TRBJ2-7; the D is unclear. Germline CDR1 reads SGHRS; CDR2 reads YFSETQ. The CDR3 runs 15 residues. Trimming took off 0 bases at V and 5 bases at J, with 15 bases between the two ends. CDR3 coding DNA: TGCGCCAGCAGCTTGGCCTTTACCGTAGAGGACGAGCAGTACTTC. Translated, it gives CASSLAFTVEDEQYF.

This sequence joins TRBV10-1 and TRBJ2-3; 7 nucleotides line up with TRBD2. The germline CDR1 and CDR2 sequences are WNHNN and SYGVQD (reference sequence). Unmatched junction bases numbered 18, after V lost 10 bases and J lost 8 bases. This CDR3 region has 15 residues. CDR3: CATIQDWEGPGTQYF. The CDR3 region has the DNA TGCGCCACCATACAGGACTGGGAGGGGCCGGGTACGCAGTATTTT.

The V call is TRBV5-6, the J call TRBJ2-1, with TRBD2 matching over 13 bases. Trimming took 4 bases from V and 2 from J; bases not matched to a gene: 3. CDR1 SGHDT and CDR2 YYEEEE come from the germline V gene. There are 16 residues in the CDR3. CDR3 bases: TGTGCCAGCAGCACACTAGCGGGAGGGGCCTACAATGAGCAGTTCTTC. It specifies CASSTLAGGAYNEQFF.

This clone has a handful of counts. The chain employs TRBV7-2 and TRBJ2-5; D is unresolved. Trimming took off 3 bases at V and 2 bases at J, with 10 bases between the two ends. Germline-derived CDR1 and CDR2 are SGHTA and FQGNSA. This CDR3 has 14 amino acids. For the CDR3, the DNA is TGTGCCAGCAGCTTTGTCCGTGGGCAAGAGACCCAGTACTTC. This encodes CASSFVRGQETQYF.

The V gene is TRBV6-5, the J gene TRBJ1-5; 8 positions agree with TRBD1. CDR1 and CDR2 from the germline V gene are MNHEY and SVGAGI. The CDR3 loop spans 15 amino acids. V shed 6 bases and J 7 bases; nucleotides not matched to a gene: 11. This chain's CDR3 is CASSQGQGYGQPQHF. The CDR3, as DNA: TGTGCCAGCAGCCAAGGACAGGGATACGGACAGCCCCAGCATTTT.

The chain is built from TRBV7-9 and TRBJ2-5; TRBD1 matches at 9 bases. CDR1 is SEHNR and CDR2 is FQNEAQ in the germline V gene (reference sequence). With 1 base clipped from V and 1 base from J, the junction kept 7 bases outside the gene matches. The CDR3 sequence is 17 residues long. Here the CDR3 DNA reads TGTGCCAGCAGCTTAGGACTAACAGGGGGCAGCCAAGAGACCCAGTACTTC. Its protein is CASSLGLTGGSQETQYF.